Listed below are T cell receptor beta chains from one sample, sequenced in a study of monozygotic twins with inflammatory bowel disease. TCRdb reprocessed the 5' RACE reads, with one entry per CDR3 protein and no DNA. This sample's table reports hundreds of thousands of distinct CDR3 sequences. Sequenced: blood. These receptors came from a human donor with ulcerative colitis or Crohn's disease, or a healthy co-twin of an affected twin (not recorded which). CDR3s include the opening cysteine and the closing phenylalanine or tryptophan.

CASSNWGTSGKEQFF	TRBV21-1	TRBJ2-1
CASSWNSGLAGAADTQYF	TRBV5-1	TRBJ2-3
CATSRDGMTRETQYF	TRBV15	TRBJ2-5
CASSPLMGGEQYF	TRBV12-3/TRBV12-4	TRBJ2-7
CASGRPRQEETQYF	TRBV12-3/TRBV12-4	TRBJ2-5
CASSGQGGVWREQYF	TRBV6-1	TRBJ2-7
CSARDRARSTYEQYF	TRBV20-1	TRBJ2-7
CASSQTAGIEQCF	TRBV7-2	TRBJ2-7
CASINRDRGSYEQYF	TRBV5-8	TRBJ2-7
CASSPRRSSKGGDEQFF	TRBV7-3	TRBJ2-1
CASSGPTYNEQFF	TRBV6-5	TRBJ2-1